Detailed here is one TCR beta chain. There is no known antigen for this receptor. The input lacks base qualities; no much larger clone sits a single base away. This sample is part of a study of type 1 and type 2 diabetes patients (dated by TCRdb to about 2016). About the investigation overall: The cohort comprised ten or so type 1 diabetes patients, a few type 2 diabetes patients and six or seven nondiabetic controls recruited in China. TCRbeta libraries were sequenced paired-end on Illumina HiSeq 2000 or MiSeq instruments. The study profiled TCRbeta repertoires by high-throughput sequencing to compare type 1 diabetes, type 2 diabetes and nondiabetic individuals. Type 2 diabetes patients were included as a disease comparison group for the type 1 diabetes patients. V gene usage was similar between approximately 22-cycle and approximately 27-cycle amplification, suggesting similar primer efficiencies and random PCR bias. Throughout the study, CD4 or CD8 MicroBeads on MACS columns were used to positively select CD4+ and CD8+ T cells from PBMCs. Altogether, about 19,000,000 paired-end reads were produced across the whole study. The paper as a whole reports these results and caveats: Study groups were not matched for age and gender, which possibly biased interpretation. High diversity was shown by type 2 diabetes repertoires, and the diversity was significantly greater than that of type 1 diabetes repertoires in both CD4+ and CD8+ T cells. Type 2 diabetes and control samples had highly correlated V and J gene usage patterns, with an average between-sample correlation of around 0.97. Type 2 diabetes patients had few highly-expanded CD4+ clones, median one, accounting for a median approximately 4% of reads. Because only a limited number of T2D and control samples were sequenced, some T1D-only HECs might also appear in more T2D or control samples.

The sequencer listed for this sample is Illumina MiSeq. Genomic DNA from sorted T cell subsets was used as template for TCRbeta CDR3 amplification. The TCRbeta CDR3 region was amplified by multiplex PCR with 30 forward and 13 reverse primers. PCR products were purified with AMPure XP beads, after which indices and adaptors were added in a second approximately 25-cycle PCR. Before sequencing, libraries were gel-purified with the QIAquick Gel Extraction Kit. The study's own analysis went as follows. Paired-end reads were merged with FLASH and aligned to IMGT V, D and J germline references using IgBLAST. Reads with below 70% alignment identity to germline references were discarded, leaving 11,114,426 reads study-wide. CDR3 boundaries, reading frame and productivity were assigned according to IMGT definitions. Clones at or above 1% of reads were defined as highly-expanded clones, and diversity was measured by normalized Shannon entropy. Unpaired two-tailed t-tests were used to test for differences in Shannon entropy between groups. The public reads were run again by TCRdb, first through fastp at Q25 and then through MiXCR, and only productive beta chains were kept. Each entry is one CDR3 protein sequence, shown with its most common DNA and genes. TCRdb assigned the V and J calls; the authors' analysis was not used. The sample table contains approximately 260,000 distinct CDR3 sequences; only one count was recorded for over 45% of them. The top ten constitute approximately 14% of the sample.

Every diabetic patient fulfilled standard classification criteria for type 1 or type 2 diabetes, and glucose and C-peptide were evaluated using WHO-recommended methods. Donors with other autoimmune diseases or infections within the previous four weeks were excluded from participation. An approximately 10-milliliter sample of peripheral blood was drawn from every participant. PBMCs were isolated with LymphoPrep density separation. The sequencing input was peripheral blood mononuclear cells (PBMCs). This receptor was taken from a young man with type 2 diabetes.

CDR3 protein: CSARGLAGGFSTDTQYF. The DNA sequence is as follows: TGCAGTGCCAGGGGACTAGCGGGGGGGTTCTCGACAGATACGCAGTATTTT. The receptor chain draws on TRBV20-1 and TRBJ2-3; 16 nucleotides in the junction match TRBD2. Trimming accounts for 6 bases at V and 3 bases at J, while the number of junction bases matched to no gene is 9. The cysteine opens and the phenylalanine closes a CDR3 of 17 amino acids. The sequence is cut down to CDR3 DNA, 51 bases in frame from base 1. The germline V gene (reference sequence) yields DFQATT for CDR1 and SNEGSKA for CDR2.